The following is a TCR beta chain sequence with its context. Its antigen is still unknown. This specimen comes from a study of identical twins. There are 12 residues in the CDR3. V was pared by 4 bases and J by 8 bases, with 3 bases of the junction left unmatched. The study, taken as a whole, reports: Researchers reported excess low generation probability among twin-shared out-of-frame alpha sequences. A lower insertion count was a feature of abundant cord blood beta clonotypes, with no such feature in memory repertoires. In zero-insertion analyses, partial confounding could arise from invariant MAIT and iNKT cells.

After template switching added a universal primer site, the resulting cDNA carried unique molecular identifiers. A single record per CDR3 protein comes from TCRdb applying MiXCR to the 5' RACE reads. The profile shows some 1,600,000 distinct CDR3 sequences, under 35% of them singletons. The clonotype comes from a newborn girl in good health. The V and J genes are TRBV12-3 or TRBV12-4 and TRBJ1-2; 8 bases match TRBD1. Sequencing was performed on cord blood. CDR3 in amino acids: CASSSGGGGYTF. CDR3 nucleotides: TGTGCCAGCAGTTCAGGGGGCGGCGGCTACACCTTC.